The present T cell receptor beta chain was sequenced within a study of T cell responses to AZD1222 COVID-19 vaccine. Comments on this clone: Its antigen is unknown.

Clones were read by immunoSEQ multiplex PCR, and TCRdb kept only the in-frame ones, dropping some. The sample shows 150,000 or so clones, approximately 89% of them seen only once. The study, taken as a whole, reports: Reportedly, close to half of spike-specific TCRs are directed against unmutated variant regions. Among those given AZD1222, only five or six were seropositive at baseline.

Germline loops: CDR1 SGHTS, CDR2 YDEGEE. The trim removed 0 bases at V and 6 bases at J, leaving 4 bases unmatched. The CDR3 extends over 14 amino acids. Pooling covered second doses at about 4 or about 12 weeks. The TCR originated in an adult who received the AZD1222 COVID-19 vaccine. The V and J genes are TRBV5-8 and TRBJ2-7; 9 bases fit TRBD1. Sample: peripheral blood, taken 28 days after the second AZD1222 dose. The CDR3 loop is CASSLGGTGFEQYF. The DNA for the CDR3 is TGTGCCAGCAGCTTGGGGGGGACAGGGTTCGAGCAGTACTTC.